This TCR beta chain appears in the sequencing data of a study of blood T cell repertoires in COVID-19. Overall study: From the United States, Italy and Spain came samples of acute and convalescent COVID-19.

The CDR3 is 17 residues long. V shed 0 bases and J 8 bases; nucleotides not matched to a gene: 18. The germline CDR1 and CDR2 sequences are SQVTM and ANQGSEA. Data came from immunoSEQ multiplex PCR; TCRdb stores just in-frame clones and leaves some out. The sample consists of 280,000 or so clones, roughly 85% of them appearing once. The chain employs TRBV29-1 and TRBJ2-5; 7 positions match TRBD2. The clonotype comes from a man aged 30-40 years who had recovered from COVID-19. The sequenced material came from PBMCs or T cells enriched from blood (not recorded which). The CDR3 DNA reads as TGCAGCGTTGAAGAACGGGCTAGCGGCTTATTAAGAGACACCCAGTACTTC. Translation gives CSVEERASGLLRDTQYF.